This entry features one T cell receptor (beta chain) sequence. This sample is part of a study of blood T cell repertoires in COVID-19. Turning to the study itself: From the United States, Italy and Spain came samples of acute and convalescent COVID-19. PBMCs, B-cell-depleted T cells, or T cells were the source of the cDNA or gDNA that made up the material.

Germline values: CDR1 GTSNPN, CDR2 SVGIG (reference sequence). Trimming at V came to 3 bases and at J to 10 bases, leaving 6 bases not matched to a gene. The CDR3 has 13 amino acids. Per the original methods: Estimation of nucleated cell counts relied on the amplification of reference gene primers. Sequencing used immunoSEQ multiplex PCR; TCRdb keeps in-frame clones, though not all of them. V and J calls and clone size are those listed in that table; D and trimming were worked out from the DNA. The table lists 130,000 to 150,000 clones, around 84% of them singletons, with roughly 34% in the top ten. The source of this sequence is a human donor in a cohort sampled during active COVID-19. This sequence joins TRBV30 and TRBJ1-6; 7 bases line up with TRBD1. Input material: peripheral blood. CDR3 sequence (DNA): TGTGCCTGGAGCCAACAGGGGAACTCACCCCTCCACTTT. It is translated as CAWSQQGNSPLHF.